These 26 T cell receptor beta chains were sequenced from one sample in a study of shared clonotypes between healthy human individuals (dated by TCRdb to 2020 to 2022). The library relied on the immunoSEQ multiplex PCR assay. TCRdb mirrors the immuneACCESS table, restricted to in-frame sequences. Some clones are absent from its copies; in checked studies, under half trace to an unresolved V gene, and the reason for the others is unknown. The table for this sample lists around 990,000 clones; roughly 80% of them were counted only once. The ten most abundant clones make up 0.89% of the sample. Sequencing was performed on memory CD4+ T cells from PBMCs. This specimen's cell subset or site label, interpreted: CD45RA-negative fraction. Receptors originate from a man between 18 and 35 years old in good health. Some clones in this sample may be carry-over from other donors' samples.

This clone was recorded many times. The chain links TRBV4-3 to TRBJ2-5, with 7 positions matching TRBD1. J lost 6 bases, V lost 0 bases, and 4 bases had no gene match. The germline V gene encodes CDR1 LGHNA and CDR2 YSLEER. This CDR3 is 14 amino acids long. CDR3: CASSQDRGGKTQYF. The CDR3 region has the DNA TGCGCCAGCAGCCAAGATCGAGGGGGCAAGACCCAGTACTTC.

The rearrangement links TRBV5-6 to TRBJ2-5; TRBD1 might be the D (5 bases). V lost 2 bases to trimming and J lost 5 bases, with 10 bases between them. The CDR3 length is 13 residues. In germline, CDR1 is SGHDT, CDR2 YYEEEE. CDR3 residues: CASSFSGIETQYF. DNA of the CDR3: TGTGCCAGCAGCTTCTCAGGGATCGAGACCCAGTACTTC.

The chain joins TRBV14 to TRBJ2-1; D perhaps matches TRBD2 (6 bases). The CDR3 is made up of 17 amino acids. With 4 bases removed from V and 0 bases from J, the gap between germline ends came to 16 bases. Looked up from germline, CDR1 is SGHDN and CDR2 is FVKESK. CDR3 sequence (DNA): TGTGCCAGCAGCCCACGGGTAGGACTATACTCCTACAATGAGCAGTTCTTC. This gives the protein CASSPRVGLYSYNEQFF.

Comments on this clone: The junction and the germline gene differ at one end; a read error may be behind it. The V and J genes are TRBV2 and TRBJ2-3, with TRBD2 matching 7 bases. The CDR3 spans 13 residues. The germline V gene has CDR1 SNHLY and CDR2 FYNNEI. The CDR3 bases are TGTGCCAGCAGTGAAATGGGAGGGATCGTAGGGAATTTT. The encoded protein is CASSEMGGIVGNF.

In its sample, this clone was seen many times. The rearrangement uses TRBV4-1 and TRBJ1-3; perhaps TRBD1 as D (6 bases). Per the germline V gene, CDR1 is MGHRA and CDR2 is YSYEKL. Trimming shortened V by 1 base and J by 0 bases, and 16 bases separated the two germline ends. This CDR3 is 18 amino acids long. This CDR3 reads CASSQAPPQGSSGNTIYF. The CDR3 nucleotides are TGCGCCAGCAGCCAAGCCCCGCCCCAGGGGAGCTCTGGAAACACCATATATTTT.

This chain joins TRBV15 and TRBJ1-1, with D possibly matching TRBD1 (5 bases). The germline V and J ends were trimmed by 0 bases and 1 base, with 15 bases remaining between them. The CDR3 runs to 17 residues. Germline V CDR1 and CDR2: LNHNV, YYDKDF (reference sequence). The DNA for the CDR3 is TGTGCCACCAGCAGAGAGGGACTCAGGGAAAGGAACACTGAAGCTTTCTTT. Protein sequence: CATSREGLRERNTEAFF.

This clone showed up just a few times. The gene calls are TRBV11-2 and TRBJ2-7; tentative D call: TRBD1 (5 bases). The CDR3 extends over 14 amino acids. V was trimmed by 5 bases and J by 8 bases, leaving 19 bases between them. In germline, CDR1 is SGHAT, CDR2 FQNNGV. The CDR3 DNA reads as TGTGCCAGCAGCGCGCCGACAGTACCGTTCAAGCAGTACTTC. Translating gives CASSAPTVPFKQYF.

V and J are TRBV29-1 and TRBJ1-5; 10 bases align to TRBD1. With 4 bases clipped from V and 7 bases from J, the junction kept 10 bases outside the gene matches. Germline CDR1 SQVTM, CDR2 ANQGSEA. The CDR3 length is 15 residues. The chain's CDR3 is CSVAAGTGDYQPQHF. The CDR3 DNA reads as TGCAGCGTTGCCGCCGGGACAGGGGACTACCAGCCCCAGCATTTT.

Turning to this clone: The sample has other DNA sequences that encode this CDR3 too. The chain combines TRBV7-2 with TRBJ2-3, with 12 bases that match TRBD2. The CDR3 totals 17 residues. The V gene's germline CDR1 is SGHTA and CDR2 FQGNSA. The J segment lost 0 bases and the V segment lost 3 bases, leaving 4 bases of the junction unmatched. CDR3 nucleotides: TGTGCCAGCAGCTTGGTAGGGACTAGCGGGAGCACAGATACGCAGTATTTT. It yields the protein CASSLVGTSGSTDTQYF.

V usage is TRBV19 and J usage is TRBJ2-6, with D uncertain. This CDR3 is 17 amino acids long. Germline CDR1 and CDR2: LNHDA and SQIVND (reference sequence). The V and J ends lost 4 bases and 4 bases respectively, with 17 bases between them. This CDR3 is CASSTRFRISGANVLTF. CDR3 bases: TGTGCCAGTAGTACGCGCTTTAGGATTTCCGGGGCCAACGTCCTGACTTTC.

This chain connects TRBV19 to TRBJ1-2; TRBD1 might be the D (5 bases). This CDR3 has 15 amino acids. V was shortened by 9 bases and J by 3 bases, with 20 bases between the two germline ends. The germline gives CDR1 LNHDA, CDR2 SQIVND (reference sequence). CDR3 region: CASAQNTRDYYGYTF. The CDR3 region has the DNA TGTGCCAGCGCACAAAACACCCGGGACTACTATGGCTACACCTTC. Drawing the rest from reference TRBV19 and TRBJ1-2, the complete variable domain is DGGITQSPKYLFRKEGQNVTLSCEQNLNHDAMYWYRQDPGQGLRLIYYSQIVNDFQKGDIAEGYSVSREKKESFPLTVTSAQKNPTAFYLCASAQNTRDYYGYTFGSGTRLTVV.

The chain recombines TRBV5-1 with TRBJ2-7; 9 nucleotides agree with TRBD2. The CDR3 consists of 15 residues. Germline CDR1 SGHRS, CDR2 YFSETQ. The J segment lost 1 base and the V segment lost 3 bases, leaving 5 bases of the junction unmatched. The CDR3 is CASSSTSGRSYEQYF. The CDR3 DNA is TGCGCCAGCAGCTCGACTAGCGGTAGGTCCTACGAGCAGTACTTC.

This chain links TRBV5-4 with TRBJ1-2; TRBD1 agrees at 7 bases. Germline CDR1 reads SGHNT; CDR2 reads YYREEE (reference sequence). This CDR3 has 13 residues. Trimming cost V 1 base and J 5 bases; bases outside gene matches: 2. CDR3 in amino acids: CASSLSRGYGYTF. The DNA for the CDR3 is TGTGCCAGCAGCTTGAGCAGGGGGTATGGCTACACCTTC.

The V call is TRBV6-5, the J call TRBJ1-5; no definite D call. Trimming cost V 0 bases and J 6 bases, with 9 bases left between them. Germline V gene sequence: CDR1 MNHEY, CDR2 SVGAGI. The CDR3 length is 14 residues. The DNA of the CDR3 is TGTGCCAGCAGTTACTCGATAAGTGGTCAGCCCCAGCATTTT. It encodes CASSYSISGQPQHF.

V and J are TRBV28 and TRBJ1-5, with TRBD1 identical over 9 bases. Trimming at V came to 3 bases and at J to 0 bases, leaving 3 bases not matched to a gene. The CDR3 runs 16 residues. Germline CDR1 is MDHEN and CDR2 is SYDVKM. CDR3 sequence: CASSFTGGDSNQPQHF. In DNA, the CDR3 is TGTGCCAGCAGTTTTACAGGGGGCGATAGCAATCAGCCCCAGCATTTT.

The chain employs TRBV7-7 and TRBJ2-2; no clear D gene. V dropped 3 bases and J dropped 5 bases, with 10 bases sitting between them. CDR1 and CDR2 (germline): SSHAT, FNYEAQ (reference sequence). The CDR3 runs 14 residues. The CDR3 region is CASSFQIGTGELFF. The CDR3 DNA sequence: TGTGCCAGCAGCTTTCAGATAGGAACCGGGGAGCTGTTTTTT.

This sequence joins TRBV9 and TRBJ2-2; 8 nucleotides agree with TRBD2. CDR1 and CDR2 from the germline V gene are SGDLS and YYNGEE. The length of the CDR3 is 17 residues. J gave up 4 bases and V 0 bases, and 8 bases lay outside the gene matches. CDR3 in amino acids: CASSVGTSPWSTGELFF. For the CDR3, the DNA is TGTGCCAGCAGCGTAGGGACTAGCCCCTGGAGCACCGGGGAGCTGTTTTTT.

The chain joins TRBV15 to TRBJ2-5; 8 bases are a match to TRBD2. V gave up 0 bases and J gave up 5 bases; unmatched junction bases: 17. Germline values: CDR1 LNHNV, CDR2 YYDKDF (reference sequence). The CDR3 is 19 amino acids. The CDR3 is CATSRDAEKGRGTRETQYF. The CDR3 DNA reads TGTGCCACCAGCAGAGATGCGGAGAAGGGGCGTGGGACTAGGGAGACCCAGTACTTC.

The chain recombines TRBV6-6 with TRBJ2-1; D is perhaps TRBD1 (6 bases). Germline values: CDR1 MNHNY, CDR2 SVGAGI (reference sequence). V lost 6 bases and J 10 bases, leaving 22 bases between the germline ends. The CDR3 consists of 15 residues. The CDR3 sequence: CASRTGTRDRGEQFF. The CDR3 nucleotides read TGTGCCAGCAGAACCGGGACAAGAGACCGGGGAGAGCAGTTCTTC.

This clone was detected only once. The V call is TRBV6-5, the J call TRBJ2-6, with D perhaps TRBD1 or TRBD2 (6 bases each). Trimming left V 2 bases short and J 8 bases short, with 16 bases between. The germline CDR1 and CDR2 sequences are MNHEY and SVGAGI. The CDR3 totals 16 residues. CDR3: CASSYTQGGPSNVLTF. In nucleotides, the CDR3 is TGTGCCAGCAGTTACACCCAAGGGGGGCCTTCCAACGTCCTGACTTTC.

The V call is TRBV2, the J call TRBJ1-1, with D maybe TRBD1 (5 bases). V was clipped by 6 bases and J by 5 bases, with 16 bases between them. Germline CDR1 and CDR2: SNHLY and FYNNEI. The CDR3 sequence is 14 residues long. CDR3 loop: CASSPGRGGTEAFF. DNA for the CDR3: TGTGCCAGCAGCCCGGGGAGGGGCGGAACTGAAGCTTTCTTT.

This chain connects TRBV5-4 to TRBJ1-2, with TRBD1 as a possible D gene (5 bases). CDR3 size: 16 residues. Germline loops: CDR1 SGHNT, CDR2 YYREEE (reference sequence). The V and J ends lost 0 bases and 1 base respectively, with 13 bases between them. CDR3 DNA sequence: TGTGCCAGCAGCTTGGGGGTCGGGACTAGTAACTATGGCTACACCTTC. Translating gives CASSLGVGTSNYGYTF.

The chain recombines TRBV18 with TRBJ2-3, with D unclear. Germline values: CDR1 KGHSH, CDR2 LQKENI. The CDR3 consists of 14 residues. V was cut by 3 bases and J by 9 bases, with 16 bases left in between. In nucleotides, the CDR3 is TGTGCCAGCTCACCGCCCGCCGGGCAAGGGACGCAGTATTTT. This sequence encodes CASSPPAGQGTQYF.

This clone was seen a few times. The chain combines TRBV11-2 with TRBJ1-1; D is uncertain. Germline assignment: CDR1 SGHAT and CDR2 FQNNGV. The V end lost 1 base, the J end lost 5 bases, and 8 bases lay between the germline ends. There are 13 residues in the CDR3. The CDR3 loop is CASSLVWDTEAFF. CDR3 DNA sequence: TGTGCCAGCAGCTTAGTGTGGGATACTGAAGCTTTCTTT.

The rearrangement joins TRBV2 to TRBJ2-2, with 11 bases identical to TRBD1. The junction had 4 bases not matched to a gene; V was cut back by 5 bases and J by 2 bases. The CDR3 extends over 16 amino acids. CDR1 is SNHLY and CDR2 is FYNNEI in the germline V gene. In DNA form, the CDR3 reads TGTGCCAGCAGTATTCGGACAGGGGGCAACACCGGGGAGCTGTTTTTT. Translated: CASSIRTGGNTGELFF. Filled out from reference TRBV2 and TRBJ2-2, the complete variable domain reads EPEVTQTPSHQVTQMGQEVILRCVPISNHLYFYWYRQILGQKVEFLVSFYNNEISEKSEIFDDQFSVERPDGSNFTLKIRSTKLEDSAMYFCASSIRTGGNTGELFFGEGSRLTVL.

This clone occurred a few times. This sequence joins TRBV28 and TRBJ1-1; 7 positions agree with TRBD1. J was trimmed by 0 bases and V by 3 bases; bases with no gene match: 4. CDR1 MDHEN and CDR2 SYDVKM come from the germline V gene. This CDR3 region has 15 residues. CDR3 protein: CASSFSQGLNTEAFF. The CDR3 DNA reads as TGTGCCAGCAGTTTCTCACAGGGGCTGAACACTGAAGCTTTCTTT.